This entry describes one TCR beta chain. No antigen is known for it. Base qualities are not recorded, but no much larger clone differs from it by a single base. The library was prepared using the immunoSEQ multiplex PCR assay. TCR beta CDR3 sequencing was performed on DNA from the cultured, isolated CD4+ T cells. The original pipeline was this. Non-productive TCR sequences were removed and reads were trimmed to the CDR3 region, keeping CDR3s of at least 7 amino acids. The MANAFEST web app was used to pick out antigen-specific clonotypes by comparing their expansion in peptide wells with that in reference cultures. For clones to be considered positive, expansion at FDR<0.05 versus reference and all other wells, an odds ratio above 5, and a frequency above 0.1% in two replicate wells were required. Clonotypes significantly expanded in SARS-CoV-2 spike wells and in at least one common cold coronavirus spike condition were defined as cross-reactive. CDR3 similarity was assessed by Levenshtein distance using the stringdist R package, and unrooted trees were constructed with ape in R 3.6.1. TCRdb retrieved this table from immuneACCESS and kept in-frame rearrangements only. Not all clones are present; in checked studies, unresolved V genes account for under half, and no reason is known for the remainder. That table is the source of V, J and clone size, and D and trimming were worked out from the DNA. Counted in this sample were 63,000 or so clones; about 69% of them appeared once. The ten largest clones capture about 5% of the sample.

Based on the germline V gene, the CDR1 and CDR2 sequences are MNHNS and SASEGT. A distance of 19 bases separates the germline ends of V and J, which lose 2 bases and 0 bases respectively. The CDR3 measures 19 amino acids from cysteine to phenylalanine. Only the CDR3 part of the read is kept: 57 bases, read in frame from the first base. The record originates from a study of vaccination effects on CD4 cells after COVID-19 (dated by TCRdb to the early 2020s). For the study in its entirety: Each participant got two doses of an mRNA SARS-CoV-2 vaccine, either BNT162b2 or mRNA-1273. In a couple of convalescent patients, pre-vaccine samples were collected 16 days and one week ahead of the first dose, 142 and 148 days after COVID-19 diagnosis. In both COVID-19 convalescent patients and infection-naive vaccine recipients, the study compared SARS-CoV-2 spike-specific CD4+ TCR repertoires from before mRNA vaccination with those from after it. The full study included some 10 COVID-19 convalescent patients and a few SARS-CoV-2-naive healthy vaccine recipients. The Oncomine TCR Beta short-read assay on an Illumina iSeq 100 was used to sequence cultures from other donors in the study.

What the study reported, not specific to this receptor: Among convalescent patients, the spike-reactive repertoire after vaccination was made up mainly of new vaccine-induced clones that were largely distinct from the clones induced by infection. Marked clonal contraction was observed in both infection-induced and vaccine-induced clones at late post-vaccination timepoints, consistent with waning T cell responses. Only a small number of convalescent patients were included, and no early post-infection timepoints were available, which limited the study.

In the ViraFEST assay, PBMC were stimulated with viral peptide pools, and TCR sequencing was then used to find antigen-specific CD4+ T cell clonotypes based on their expansion. After less than eleven days of culture, CD4+ T cells were isolated with the EasySep CD4+ T cell isolation kit. Convalescent patients had PCR-confirmed SARS-CoV-2 infection between March and December 2020, before Alpha, Beta and Delta variants emerged in the United States. Some 2 million PBMC per well were cultured with 9 to 10 ug/ml peptides in IMDM containing around 5.3% human AB serum, roughly 10 IU/ml IL-2 and gentamicin. A peptide pool from HIV-1 Nef was used as the negative control culture condition. On days 3 and 7, half of the culture medium was replaced with fresh IL-2-containing medium. Unless noted otherwise, every peptide stimulation condition was grown in triplicate wells. Using Ficoll-Paque Plus gradient centrifugation, PBMC were separated from whole blood and then either used fresh or cryopreserved at -140C. Genomic DNA was extracted from cultured CD4+ T cells with the QIAamp micro DNA kit.

This receptor was taken from a human donor who had a prior SARS-CoV-2 infection. Recombination connected TRBV6-1 to TRBJ1-4; TRBD1 is a weak D gene call, 6 bases matching. The sequencing used CD4+ T cells from PBMCs cultured with HIV peptides, collected before COVID-19 vaccination. The cell subset or site label, as the study defines it: HIV-1 Nef peptide pool negative control/reference culture. CDR3 loop: CASSERSRTASSTNEKLFF. The nucleotides read TGTGCCAGCAGTGAAAGATCGAGGACAGCCTCTTCAACTAATGAAAAACTGTTTTTT.